The 31 T cell receptor beta chains listed next were all sequenced from one sample in a study of radiotherapy plus CTLA-4 blockade in lung cancer. Produced via immunoSEQ multiplex PCR; TCRdb's table is partial and in-frame only. In the table there are some 110,000 clones, 81% of which are singletons. Sequences were derived from peripheral blood, sampled from a patient treated with radiotherapy plus ipilimumab. Source of these receptors: a human donor with non-small cell lung cancer that progressed on radiotherapy plus ipilimumab. Some clones in this sample may be carry-over from other donors' samples.

The gene calls are TRBV5-5 and TRBJ1-1; tentative D call: TRBD1 (6 bases). The V gene lost 1 base and the J gene lost 6 bases, with 19 bases spanning the gap. Germline CDR1 reads SGHKS; CDR2 reads YYEKEE (reference sequence). The CDR3 runs 16 residues. The CDR3 reads CASSLSPYVGGAEAFF. The CDR3 nucleotides read TGTGCCAGCAGCTTGTCACCTTACGTAGGGGGAGCTGAAGCTTTCTTT.

The rearrangement joins TRBV7-8 to TRBJ2-2, with 9 bases that match TRBD1. The CDR3 has 15 amino acids. Germline V gives CDR1 SGHVS, CDR2 FQNEAQ. V lost 2 bases to trimming and J lost 4 bases; unmatched junction nucleotides: 2. In DNA, the CDR3 is TGTGCCAGCAGCTTACGACAGGGGGGCACCGGGGAGCTGTTTTTT. Residues: CASSLRQGGTGELFF.

Here the CDR3 DNA reads TGCGCCAGCAGCTTTACCGGGACACCATCCTCCTACGAGCAGTACTTC. This gives the protein CASSFTGTPSSYEQYF. This chain connects TRBV5-1 to TRBJ2-7; D may be TRBD1 (6 bases). This CDR3 region has 16 residues. The germline V and J ends were trimmed by 2 bases and 0 bases, with 15 bases remaining between them. The germline CDR1 and CDR2 sequences are SGHRS and YFSETQ.

The V gene is TRBV5-1, the J gene TRBJ2-5; D perhaps matches TRBD2 (5 bases). Germline lookup yields CDR1 SGHRS and CDR2 YFSETQ. CDR3 length: 14 residues. Trimming took 0 bases from V and 6 from J, leaving 12 bases between them. CDR3 sequence reads: CASSLAEGIKTQYF. The CDR3 DNA reads TGCGCCAGCAGCTTGGCCGAGGGAATTAAGACCCAGTACTTC.

V gene TRBV5-1 combines with J gene TRBJ2-7, with D perhaps matching TRBD1 (5 bases). The CDR3 totals 13 residues. V was cut by 2 bases and J by 2 bases, with 8 bases left in between. The germline V gene encodes CDR1 SGHRS and CDR2 YFSETQ. CDR3 protein: CASSFQGTYEQYF. The CDR3 coding sequence is TGCGCCAGCAGCTTTCAGGGAACCTACGAGCAGTACTTC.

The chain couples TRBV7-9 to TRBJ2-1; D is ambiguous. V gave up 5 bases and J gave up 10 bases, with 9 bases separating them. The V gene's germline CDR1 is SEHNR and CDR2 FQNEAQ (reference sequence). CDR3 length: 11 amino acids. CDR3 coding DNA: TGTGCCAGCAGCCCCGCCCCCGAGCAGTTCTTC. Protein: CASSPAPEQFF.

This rearrangement joins TRBV5-5 to TRBJ1-3; D gene ambiguous. Germline-derived CDR1 and CDR2 are SGHKS and YYEKEE (reference sequence). The length of the CDR3 is 15 residues. The V and J ends lost 0 bases and 2 bases respectively, with 9 bases between them. CDR3 region: CASSLGEFTGNTIYF. The CDR3 DNA reads TGTGCCAGCAGCTTGGGTGAATTTACTGGAAACACCATATATTTT.

The chain carries TRBV7-2 and TRBJ1-3, with 7 bases identical to TRBD1. Germline V CDR1 and CDR2: SGHTA, FQGNSA. After removal of 1 base from V and 8 bases from J, the junction contained 5 bases not matched to a gene. The CDR3 totals 14 residues. The CDR3 loop is CASSLGDSGDTIYF. The CDR3 DNA reads TGTGCCAGCAGCTTAGGGGACAGCGGGGACACCATATATTTT.

This clone was observed a few times. V gene TRBV6-4 combines with J gene TRBJ2-3; 12 bases match TRBD2. The V and J ends lost 4 bases and 4 bases, in that order; junction bases with no gene match: 3. This CDR3 region has 15 residues. Germline V gene data show CDR1 as MRHNA and CDR2 as SNTAGT. CDR3 loop: CASSATSGGADTQYF. As DNA, the CDR3 is TGTGCCAGCAGTGCGACTAGCGGGGGTGCAGATACGCAGTATTTT.

The V call is TRBV28, the J call TRBJ2-3; 7 bases line up with TRBD1. Germline CDR1 reads MDHEN; CDR2 reads SYDVKM. V lost 1 base, J lost 1 base, and 2 bases stayed unmatched. This CDR3 region has 15 residues. CDR3 DNA sequence: TGTGCCAGCAGTTTATCTCAGGGGGGCACAGATACGCAGTATTTT. Its protein product is CASSLSQGGTDTQYF.

The chain is built from TRBV2 and TRBJ2-1; 8 nucleotides match TRBD2. The CDR3 is made up of 15 amino acids. Trimming at V came to 8 bases and at J to 8 bases, leaving 14 bases not matched to a gene. Germline V CDR1 and CDR2: SNHLY, FYNNEI. CDR3 bases: TGTGCCAGCGCCCCCGGGGTCGGGGGGGCGCATGAGCAGTTCTTC. This translates into CASAPGVGGAHEQFF.

This clone came up once. V usage is TRBV5-6 and J usage is TRBJ2-5, with TRBD1 identical over 7 bases. Germline V gene sequence: CDR1 SGHDT, CDR2 YYEEEE. The CDR3 loop spans 16 amino acids. Trimming took 3 bases from V and 1 from J; bases not matched to a gene: 9. The CDR3 bases are TGTGCCAGCAGCTATGGGTGGACAGGCCCCCAAGAGACCCAGTACTTC. Translation gives CASSYGWTGPQETQYF.

This clone was recorded once. The chain is built from TRBV6-5 and TRBJ2-7; a possible D gene is TRBD1 (6 bases). CDR1 and CDR2 (germline): MNHEY, SVGAGI. CDR3 length equals 14 residues. Here the CDR3 DNA reads TGTGCGCTTCGGCGAGGACAGAGCTCCTACGAGCAGTACTTC. It translates to CALRRGQSSYEQYF.

The chain recombines TRBV7-3 with TRBJ2-4; D might be TRBD1 (6 bases). CDR1 SGHTA and CDR2 FQGTGA come from the germline V gene. The CDR3 contains 14 residues. Trimming took off 2 bases at V and 5 bases at J, with 10 bases between the two ends. The CDR3 region is CASSLGGAENIQYF. CDR3 DNA sequence: TGTGCCAGCAGCTTAGGGGGCGCGGAAAACATTCAGTACTTC.

The J gene is TRBJ2-7, the V gene TRBV28; possibly TRBD2 for D (6 bases). Deletions cut 7 bases from V and 4 bases from J, with 23 bases between. This CDR3 region has 16 residues. The germline V gene has CDR1 MDHEN and CDR2 SYDVKM. CDR3 in amino acids: CASKWLVSAGRYEQYF. CDR3 nucleotides: TGTGCCAGCAAGTGGTTAGTGTCCGCGGGGAGGTACGAGCAGTACTTC.

The V gene is TRBV5-1, the J gene TRBJ2-7; 11 nucleotides line up with TRBD2. This CDR3 comprises 15 residues. Germline loops: CDR1 SGHRS, CDR2 YFSETQ. V was clipped by 2 bases and J by 2 bases; unmatched bases: 3. The CDR3 here is CASSFSGGAAYEQYF. The CDR3 nucleotides are TGCGCCAGCAGCTTTAGCGGGGGGGCGGCCTACGAGCAGTACTTC.

Of note for this clone: At one boundary the junction diverges from the germline segment, which might be a read error. The chain is built from TRBV19 and TRBJ1-2, with D possibly being TRBD1 (6 bases). Germline V CDR1 and CDR2: LNHDA, SQIVND (reference sequence). The CDR3 is 13 amino acids. CDR3 in amino acids: CASRSSGGLPTYF. Written as DNA, the CDR3 is TGTGCCAGTAGATCCTCGGGGGGCTTACCCACGTACTTC.

This clone occurred once. V and J are TRBV6-5 and TRBJ1-2, with 7 nucleotides matching TRBD1. V dropped 2 bases and J dropped 10; count of bases not matched to a gene: 16. Germline V lookup: CDR1 MNHEY, CDR2 SVGAGI. This CDR3 comprises 16 residues. CDR3 residues: CASSYTGAGRKRSYTF. In DNA, the CDR3 is TGTGCCAGCAGTTACACAGGGGCGGGGCGGAAACGTTCCTACACCTTC.

The chain joins TRBV5-6 to TRBJ2-5; a possible D gene is TRBD1 (6 bases). The germline CDR1 and CDR2 sequences are SGHDT and YYEEEE. This CDR3 has 16 residues. V was clipped by 5 bases and J by 2 bases, with 19 bases between them. The CDR3 loop reads CASSTTYRVSQETQYF. DNA of the CDR3: TGTGCCAGCAGTACCACTTACAGGGTTTCACAAGAGACCCAGTACTTC.

This chain joins TRBV9 and TRBJ1-2; D is undetermined. V lost 0 bases and J lost 0, with 9 bases in between. The germline V gene has CDR1 SGDLS and CDR2 YYNGEE. CDR3 length: 15 residues. CDR3 DNA: TGTGCCAGCAGCGTAGAGGTGGTAGCTAACTATGGCTACACCTTC. Amino acid sequence: CASSVEVVANYGYTF.

This clone was detected a few times. The chain joins TRBV7-9 to TRBJ2-3, with D unclear. Germline loops: CDR1 SEHNR, CDR2 FQNEAQ (reference sequence). The CDR3 covers 16 residues. V was trimmed by 6 bases and J by 3 bases, leaving 19 bases between them. As DNA, the CDR3 is TGTGCCAGCAGGGGCCAACCCTCTACGGGTACAGATACGCAGTATTTT. Encoded protein: CASRGQPSTGTDTQYF. Complete variable domain (other parts from reference TRBV7-9 and TRBJ2-3): DTGVSQNPRHKITKRGQNVTFRCDPISEHNRLYWYRQTLGQGPEFLTYFQNEAQLEKSRLLSDRFSAERPKGSFSTLEIQRTEQGDSAMYLCASRGQPSTGTDTQYFGPGTRLTVL.

V usage is TRBV7-2 and J usage is TRBJ2-5; D unresolved. CDR1 is SGHTA and CDR2 is FQGNSA in the germline V gene. Trimming shortened V by 3 bases and J by 4 bases, and 3 bases separated the two germline ends. The CDR3 totals 11 residues. The DNA of the CDR3 is TGTGCCAGCAGCTTTGCAGAGACCCAGTACTTC. Translation gives CASSFAETQYF.

The chain has TRBV4-3 and TRBJ1-2, with D possibly matching TRBD1 (5 bases). This CDR3 comprises 14 residues. The germline CDR1 and CDR2 sequences are LGHNA and YSLEER. V lost 1 base to trimming and J lost 5 bases, with 11 bases between them. CDR3 nucleotide sequence: TGCGCCAGCAGCCAAGGCCGGGGCGGGTATGGCTACACCTTC. Translated, it gives CASSQGRGGYGYTF.

The rearrangement links TRBV6-1 to TRBJ1-6; a weak D match, TRBD1 (5 bases). This CDR3 has 14 amino acids. The V and J ends lost 7 bases and 9 bases respectively, with 16 bases between them. From germline, CDR1 is MNHNS and CDR2 SASEGT. Here the CDR3 reads CASTQSNRLSPLHF. CDR3 nucleotide sequence: TGTGCCAGCACCCAGAGCAACAGGCTTTCACCCCTCCACTTT.

The chain joins TRBV4-2 to TRBJ2-1, with 7 bases that match TRBD2. This CDR3 comprises 14 residues. Unmatched junction bases numbered 7, after V lost 7 bases and J lost 4 bases. In germline, CDR1 is LGHNA, CDR2 YNFKEQ. CDR3 DNA sequence: TGTGCCAGCACGACTAGCACCCAATACAATGAGCAGTTCTTC. Protein: CASTTSTQYNEQFF.

The DNA for the CDR3 is TGTGCCAGCAACTTTATCACAGGGGCGGACCCCGGAAACACCATATATTTT. It is translated as CASNFITGADPGNTIYF. This chain joins TRBV5-5 and TRBJ1-3, with 7 bases lining up with TRBD1. Per germline, CDR1 SGHKS and CDR2 YYEKEE (reference sequence). The CDR3 contains 17 residues. The ends lost 6 bases at V and 4 bases at J; junction bases unmatched: 16.

This chain uses TRBV5-8 with TRBJ1-5; the D gene is possibly TRBD1 (5 bases). The CDR3 loop spans 17 amino acids. The germline V and J ends were trimmed by 1 base and 6 bases, with 20 bases remaining between them. Germline V CDR1 and CDR2: SGHTS, YDEGEE. CDR3 sequence: CASSLWAGGLNIQPQHF. Here the CDR3 DNA reads TGTGCCAGCAGCTTGTGGGCTGGGGGTTTAAATATTCAGCCCCAGCATTTT.

This clone was observed a few times. The CDR3 spells CASSLTGWLPLHF. In DNA, the CDR3 is TGTGCCAGCAGCTTAACAGGGTGGTTGCCCCTCCACTTT. The chain combines TRBV7-9 with TRBJ1-6; possibly TRBD1 for D (6 bases). CDR3 size: 13 residues. V was clipped by 2 bases and J by 13 bases, with 12 bases between them. Germline lookup yields CDR1 SEHNR and CDR2 FQNEAQ (reference sequence).

This clone was recorded only once. The chain couples TRBV5-1 to TRBJ2-3; D might be TRBD1 or TRBD2, each matching 6 bases. Germline lookup yields CDR1 SGHRS and CDR2 YFSETQ. The CDR3 sequence is 16 residues long. With 0 bases removed from V and 2 bases from J, the gap between germline ends came to 13 bases. In DNA, the CDR3 is TGCGCCAGCAGCTTGGCGGGGGCGGGGTTCACAGATACGCAGTATTTT. Protein product: CASSLAGAGFTDTQYF.

The chain links TRBV5-1 to TRBJ2-7; the D call may be TRBD1 or TRBD2 (6 bases each). The CDR3 is 14 residues long. V shed 2 bases and J shed 3 bases, with 12 bases lying between them. Germline CDR1 reads SGHRS; CDR2 reads YFSETQ. CDR3 sequence reads: CASSFQGGLYEQYF. DNA of the CDR3: TGCGCCAGCAGCTTTCAAGGGGGGCTCTACGAGCAGTACTTC.

This clone appeared a few times. CDR3 protein: CASKGVYEKLFF. The CDR3 DNA reads TGTGCCAGCAAGGGGGTGTATGAAAAACTGTTTTTT. V and J are TRBV28 and TRBJ1-4; D might be TRBD1 (6 bases). The V end was cut by 7 bases, the J end by 6 bases, with 9 bases between. Germline V gene lookup returns CDR1 MDHEN and CDR2 SYDVKM. The CDR3 totals 12 residues.